Below, one TCR beta chain is given with its context. Antigen specificity is unknown. This specimen belongs to a study of shared clonotypes between healthy human individuals. Study-wide findings and caveats: In a few donors, 4.5% to 5.5% of naive CD4 clonotypes appeared in common.

Germline lookup yields CDR1 SSHAT and CDR2 FNYEAQ (reference sequence). Trimming at V came to 2 bases and at J to 6 bases, leaving 5 bases not matched to a gene. The CDR3 loop spans 15 amino acids. As handled by the study authors: Filtering differed because ImmunoSEQ produced junction-only sequences that carried no quality scores. Data came from immunoSEQ multiplex PCR; TCRdb stores just in-frame clones and leaves some out. The DNA gave D and trimming, while V, J and clone size come from that table. The data hold about 600,000 clones, with approximately 97% observed a single time. The chain links TRBV7-7 to TRBJ2-2; 8 positions match TRBD2. The specimen was naive CD4+ T cells sorted from blood. Subset denoted: CD45RA+ positively selected. The TCR sequence derives from a young woman in good health. The CDR3 sequence: CASSLMSGSSGELFF. The CDR3 DNA is TGTGCCAGCAGCTTAATGAGCGGGAGTTCCGGGGAGCTGTTTTTT.